One sample yielded the 28 T cell receptor beta chains listed below, sequenced in a study of blood T cells in healthy people across ages. It was with a sample-barcoded 5' primer and a J-beta primer mix that a second PCR of about 6 to 12 cycles was run. TCRdb analysed the 5' RACE reads with MiXCR anew, one entry per CDR3 protein. This sample carries about 830,000 distinct CDR3 sequences, about 62% of them seen once, and the ten largest clones take roughly 25%. Specimen: blood. The receptors derive from a man aged 30 to 39 in good health.

This chain links TRBV12-5 with TRBJ2-3; 7 bases agree with TRBD2. The V gene end was trimmed by 2 bases and the J gene end by 0 bases; junction bases not matched to a gene: 8. There are 17 residues in the CDR3. From germline, CDR1 is LGHNT and CDR2 FRNRAP. This CDR3 reads CASGLCQRGMSTDTQYF. As DNA, the CDR3 is TGTGCTAGTGGTTTGTGCCAGCGGGGTATGAGCACAGATACGCAGTATTTT.

The chain combines TRBV29-1 with TRBJ1-1; tentatively, D is TRBD1 (5 bases). V lost 3 bases, J lost 1 base, and 15 bases lay in between. The CDR3 has 15 amino acids. CDR1 SQVTM and CDR2 ANQGSEA come from the germline V gene. The CDR3 reads CSVERDPVTNTEAFF. In nucleotides, the CDR3 is TGCAGCGTTGAGCGGGACCCAGTAACGAACACTGAAGCTTTCTTT. Full variable domain (outside the CDR3, taken from reference TRBV29-1 and TRBJ1-1): SAVISQKPSRDICQRGTSLTIQCQVDSQVTMMFWYRQQPGQSLTLIATANQGSEATYESGFVIDKFPISRPNLTFSTLTVSNMSPEDSSIYLCSVERDPVTNTEAFFGQGTRLTVV.

The rearrangement links TRBV29-1 to TRBJ1-1, with a weak D call TRBD1 (6 bases). CDR1 SQVTM and CDR2 ANQGSEA come from the germline V gene. V was clipped by 7 bases and J by 8 bases, with 17 bases between them. This CDR3 contains 12 residues. CDR3 region: CSAARGGTEAFF. The CDR3 nucleotides read TGCAGCGCAGCGAGGGGGGGGACAGAAGCTTTCTTT.

This clonotype was detected ten times or more. The chain uses TRBV20-1 and TRBJ2-7, with 12 bases aligning to TRBD1. The CDR3 runs 14 residues. Germline loops: CDR1 DFQATT, CDR2 SNEGSKA (reference sequence). The V and J ends lost 5 bases and 3 bases, in that order; junction bases with no gene match: 5. The CDR3 nucleotides are TGCAGTGCTTCCGGGACAGGGGGCTTCTACGAGCAGTACTTC. Residues: CSASGTGGFYEQYF.

The V gene is TRBV11-1, the J gene TRBJ2-7; 10 bases fit TRBD1. The CDR3 length is 16 residues. V gave up 3 bases and J gave up 3 bases; unmatched junction bases: 8. Germline V gene sequence: CDR1 SGHAT, CDR2 FQDESV (reference sequence). The CDR3 loop reads CASSFQSTGGHYEQYF. The DNA of the CDR3 is TGTGCCAGCAGCTTTCAATCGACAGGGGGCCACTACGAGCAGTACTTC.

In its sample, this clonotype was seen a few times. One end of the junction is discordant with germline, which a read error may explain. The rearrangement uses TRBV7-7 and TRBJ2-6; tentatively, D is TRBD2 (5 bases). Per germline, CDR1 SSHAT and CDR2 FNYEAQ (reference sequence). The CDR3 extends over 15 amino acids. The CDR3 spells CASSPRGGGANVLTF. CDR3 DNA: TGTGCTAGCAGCCCTCGGGGTGGTGGGGCCAACGTCCTGACTTTC. Based on the CDR3 plus reference TRBV7-7 and TRBJ2-6, the full variable domain is GAGVSQSPRYKVTKRGQDVTLRCDPISSHATLYWYQQALGQGPEFLTYFNYEAQPDKSGLPSDRFSAERPEGSISTLTIQRTEQRDSAMYRCASSPRGGGANVLTFGAGSRLTVL.

As DNA, the CDR3 is TGTGCCAGCAGCCAAGGGTCTAGCGGGGGGGTCTACAATGAGCAGTTCTTC. It is translated as CASSQGSSGGVYNEQFF. This sequence joins TRBV4-2 and TRBJ2-1; TRBD2 aligns across 12 bases. The CDR3 has 17 residues. Germline V gene lookup returns CDR1 LGHNA and CDR2 YNFKEQ. With 1 base clipped from V and 3 bases from J, the junction kept 4 bases outside the gene matches.

The chain employs TRBV10-3 and TRBJ2-1, with TRBD2 matching 11 bases. The CDR3 consists of 17 residues. Germline V CDR1 and CDR2: ENHRY, SYGVKD. Trimming removed 0 bases from V and 5 bases from J; junction bases left unmatched: 6. CDR3 loop: CAISESGLAGGNNEQFF. The CDR3 bases are TGTGCCATCAGTGAGTCGGGGCTAGCGGGGGGAAACAATGAGCAGTTCTTC.

The V gene is TRBV12-3 or TRBV12-4, the J gene TRBJ2-3, with 7 bases that match TRBD2. The CDR3 sequence is 15 residues long. The trim removed 5 bases at V and 3 bases at J, leaving 8 bases unmatched. This CDR3 is CASSPTAGITDTQYF. CDR3 sequence (DNA): TGTGCCAGCAGTCCAACAGCGGGGATAACAGATACGCAGTATTTT.

The V gene is TRBV28, the J gene TRBJ1-2, with D unclear. Germline lookup yields CDR1 MDHEN and CDR2 SYDVKM. The CDR3 extends over 14 amino acids. V shed 2 bases and J shed 0 bases, with 7 bases lying between them. CDR3 nucleotides: TGTGCCAGCAGTTTAAGCAGCTCTAACTATGGCTACACCTTC. The encoded protein is CASSLSSSNYGYTF.

The DNA for the CDR3 is TGTGCCAGCAGCCAACTGACTAGCGGATACACAGATACGCAGTATTTT. Residues: CASSQLTSGYTDTQYF. The genes are TRBV4-2 and TRBJ2-3; 9 bases map to TRBD2. There are 16 residues in the CDR3. Trimming at V came to 2 bases and at J to 2 bases, leaving 5 bases not matched to a gene. Germline CDR1 LGHNA, CDR2 YNFKEQ.

The rearrangement links TRBV4-3 to TRBJ2-3; D is perhaps TRBD1 (5 bases). The CDR3 sequence is 15 residues long. The V gene's germline CDR1 is LGHNA and CDR2 YSLEER. V was shortened by 0 bases and J by 4 bases, with 11 bases between the two germline ends. The CDR3: CASSQDAQGPDTQYF. The DNA of the CDR3 is TGCGCCAGCAGCCAAGATGCGCAGGGCCCAGATACGCAGTATTTT.

The V call is TRBV20-1, the J call TRBJ1-5, with 8 bases fitting TRBD1. This CDR3 contains 14 residues. Germline-derived CDR1 and CDR2 are DFQATT and SNEGSKA (reference sequence). Trimming removed 6 bases from V and 7 bases from J; junction bases left unmatched: 11. This CDR3 is CSAVAGQGAQPQHF. CDR3 coding DNA: TGCAGTGCCGTAGCCGGACAGGGCGCGCAGCCCCAGCATTTT.

V usage is TRBV6-2 or TRBV6-3 and J usage is TRBJ2-1, with a possible D match to TRBD2 (5 bases). The ends were cut back, 2 bases at V and 7 bases at J, with 15 bases in the middle. Germline CDR1 and CDR2: MNHEY and SVGEGT. The CDR3 extends over 15 amino acids. The CDR3 spells CASSYVGLEPNEQFF. DNA for the CDR3: TGTGCCAGCAGTTACGTAGGACTTGAGCCTAATGAGCAGTTCTTC.

The chain employs TRBV12-3 or TRBV12-4 and TRBJ2-1, with 10 bases identical to TRBD2. V lost 8 bases and J lost 14; bases outside the gene matches: 30. This CDR3 is built from 19 residues. CDR3 region: CASCSTGVGTSETYGGKFF. CDR3 coding DNA: TGTGCCAGCTGCAGTACAGGAGTCGGGACTAGCGAAACCTATGGGGGCAAGTTCTTC.

J is TRBJ2-5 and V is TRBV7-2; perhaps TRBD1 as D (6 bases). Gene TRBJ2-7 matches the end of the DNA better, so the J call may be wrong. The CDR3 consists of 17 residues. Germline V gene lookup returns CDR1 SGHTA and CDR2 FQGNSA. The CDR3 sequence: CASSLAITRGFAYEQYF. The DNA of the CDR3 is TGTGCCAGCAGCTTAGCGATCACCAGGGGCTTCGCCTACGAGCAGTACTTC.

Regarding this clonotype: A junction boundary mismatches the germline segment, possibly from a read error. The chain couples TRBV6-5 to TRBJ2-1; 13 nucleotides line up with TRBD2. From germline, CDR1 is MNHEY and CDR2 SVGAGI. The CDR3 length is 16 residues. CDR3 region: CAGSSPGLAGRNEQFF. The CDR3, as DNA: TGTGCCGGCAGTTCACCGGGACTAGCGGGGCGGAATGAGCAGTTCTTC.

This sequence joins TRBV15 and TRBJ1-6; TRBD1 is a possible D gene (5 bases). CDR3 length: 14 amino acids. V lost 5 bases and J 14 bases, leaving 19 bases between the germline ends. Germline-derived CDR1 and CDR2 are LNHNV and YYDKDF (reference sequence). The CDR3: CATSGVRGSEALHF. The CDR3 DNA reads as TGTGCCACCAGCGGGGTTCGGGGCTCCGAAGCCCTCCACTTT. Based on the CDR3 plus reference TRBV15 and TRBJ1-6, the full variable domain is DAMVIQNPRYQVTQFGKPVTLSCSQTLNHNVMYWYQQKSSQAPKLLFHYYDKDFNNEADTPDNFQSRRPNTSFCFLDIRSPGLGDTAMYLCATSGVRGSEALHFGNGTRLTVT.

V and J are TRBV6-1 and TRBJ2-3; TRBD1 is a possible D gene (6 bases). Germline V gene sequence: CDR1 MNHNS, CDR2 SASEGT. Trimming stripped 10 bases from V and 4 bases from J, with 18 bases between. The CDR3 is made up of 14 amino acids. CDR3 coding DNA: TGTGCCACCCGGACAGTAGGACTCCCAGATACGCAGTATTTT. Its protein product is CATRTVGLPDTQYF.

The CDR3 nucleotides are TGTGCCAGCAGCGGGACGGGGGACCGTCACAATGAGCAGTTCTTC. This translates into CASSGTGDRHNEQFF. The V and J genes are TRBV7-9 and TRBJ2-1; TRBD2 is a possible D gene (6 bases). V was pared by 5 bases and J by 5 bases, with 16 bases between. The CDR3 runs to 15 residues. The germline V gene encodes CDR1 SEHNR and CDR2 FQNEAQ (reference sequence).

In this sample, this clonotype turned up once. The gene calls are TRBV14 and TRBJ2-1, with TRBD1 as a possible D gene (5 bases). The CDR3 loop spans 13 amino acids. Trimming removed 4 bases from V and 12 bases from J, with 16 bases in between. The germline gives CDR1 SGHDN, CDR2 FVKESK. The CDR3 loop is CASSLDRGGVQFF. The DNA of the CDR3 is TGTGCCAGCAGCCTCGATAGGGGCGGAGTGCAGTTCTTC.

The chain has TRBV7-9 and TRBJ1-6; perhaps TRBD1 as D (5 bases). The V end was cut by 4 bases, the J end by 13 bases, with 20 bases between. This CDR3 has 15 amino acids. Germline CDR1 reads SEHNR; CDR2 reads FQNEAQ (reference sequence). The CDR3 DNA sequence: TGTGCCAGCAGCTCTAACCGGGACCCAATCGGTCCCCTCCACTTT. It is translated as CASSSNRDPIGPLHF.

The chain employs TRBV24-1 and TRBJ2-5; TRBD1 matches 9 bases. Per the germline V gene, CDR1 is KGHDR and CDR2 is SFDVKD. The CDR3 is 16 residues long. Trimming removed 1 base from V and 5 bases from J; junction bases left unmatched: 7. In DNA, the CDR3 is TGTGCCACCAGTGATTTCCACAGGGGGCTAAAGGAGACCCAGTACTTC. This translates into CATSDFHRGLKETQYF.

The chain carries TRBV3-1 and TRBJ1-2; a weak D match, TRBD1 (5 bases). V lost 1 base and J 4 bases, leaving 19 bases between the germline ends. Germline V CDR1 and CDR2: LGHDT, YNNKEL (reference sequence). The CDR3 sequence is 17 residues long. This CDR3 is CASSQVWSLGLGYGYTF. As DNA, the CDR3 is TGTGCCAGCAGCCAAGTCTGGAGTCTGGGACTAGGCTATGGCTACACCTTC.

This chain connects TRBV29-1 to TRBJ1-5, with D perhaps matching TRBD1 (5 bases). Trimming left V 5 bases short and J 7 bases short, with 15 bases between. Germline V lookup: CDR1 SQVTM, CDR2 ANQGSEA. CDR3 size: 13 residues. CDR3 coding DNA: TGCAGCGTTAACACAGGCCCGGGCCAGCCCCAGCATTTT. It specifies CSVNTGPGQPQHF.

The gene calls are TRBV6-2 or TRBV6-3 and TRBJ2-3; 8 bases line up with TRBD1. This CDR3 has 12 residues. The germline CDR1 and CDR2 sequences are MNHEY and SVGEGT. The ends lost 2 bases at V and 14 bases at J; junction bases unmatched: 6. The DNA for the CDR3 is TGTGCCAGCAGTTACATGGGGACAGGTTTGTATTTT. Translation gives CASSYMGTGLYF.

The chain employs TRBV6-5 and TRBJ1-4; D gene unclear. This CDR3 comprises 14 residues. Germline CDR1 MNHEY, CDR2 SVGAGI. V was cut by 2 bases and J by 4 bases, with 8 bases left in between. The CDR3 bases are TGTGCCAGCAGTTACAGGGAGGGTAATGAAAAACTGTTTTTT. This gives the protein CASSYREGNEKLFF.

The chain uses TRBV20-1 and TRBJ2-7; 8 bases agree with TRBD1. This CDR3 spans 13 amino acids. V lost 6 bases to trimming and J lost 3 bases; unmatched junction nucleotides: 7. CDR1 and CDR2 (germline): DFQATT, SNEGSKA (reference sequence). As DNA, the CDR3 is TGCAGTGCGGAGAGGACAGGGAACTACGAGCAGTACTTC. This sequence encodes CSAERTGNYEQYF.